These 8 T cell receptor beta chains share one sample of origin, sequenced in a study of vaccination and CD4 T cells after COVID-19. The antigens these receptors bind are not known. Treatment specified: approximately 10-day PBMC culture with coronavirus spike peptide pools or control peptides (ViraFEST assay). Once obtained from cultured CD4+ T cells, the DNA was sequenced using the Oncomine TCR Beta short-read assay. TCRdb re-called the PCR reads with MiXCR, one entry per CDR3 protein. The table lists approximately 17,000 distinct CDR3 sequences, about three fifths of them singletons. The sequenced sample was CD4+ T cells from blood, cultured in vitro. The receptors stem from a human donor who had recovered from COVID-19.

The rearrangement joins TRBV4-1 to TRBJ2-5, with 13 bases that match TRBD2. Looked up from germline, CDR1 is MGHRA and CDR2 is YSYEKL. The CDR3 runs to 19 residues. The trim removed 2 bases at V and 3 bases at J, leaving 12 bases unmatched. The CDR3 here is CASSQRGLAGVGGEETQYF. In DNA form, the CDR3 reads TGCGCCAGCAGCCAACGCGGACTAGCGGGAGTTGGGGGGGAAGAGACCCAGTACTTC.

The V and J genes are TRBV7-6 and TRBJ1-5, with TRBD1 matching over 7 bases. The ends lost 5 bases at V and 6 bases at J; junction bases unmatched: 7. The CDR3 runs 14 residues. Germline CDR1 SGHVS, CDR2 FNYEAQ. As DNA, the CDR3 is TGTGCCAGCAGCGAGGGACAGATTGGTCAGCCCCAGCATTTT. Its translation is CASSEGQIGQPQHF.

The chain carries TRBV6-5 and TRBJ1-2, with unresolved D. Trimming removed 4 bases at V and 5 bases at J, with 5 bases between. This CDR3 is built from 11 residues. Germline lookup yields CDR1 MNHEY and CDR2 SVGAGI. CDR3 bases: TGTGCCAGCAGTTCCCAGTATGGCTACACCTTC. It specifies CASSSQYGYTF.

The chain uses TRBV28 and TRBJ1-2; tentative D call: TRBD1 (6 bases). CDR1 MDHEN and CDR2 SYDVKM come from the germline V gene. The CDR3 sequence is 11 residues long. The germline V and J ends were trimmed by 4 bases and 12 bases, with 12 bases remaining between them. CDR3 nucleotide sequence: TGTGCCAGCAGTTCTAACAGGGTTCACACCTTC. Amino acids: CASSSNRVHTF.

The chain carries TRBV15 and TRBJ1-2, with D unclear. The germline CDR1 and CDR2 sequences are LNHNV and YYDKDF (reference sequence). CDR3 length: 14 residues. The V end was cut by 1 base, the J end by 4 bases, with 10 bases between. Here the CDR3 reads CATSRGGEFYGYTF. In DNA, the CDR3 is TGTGCCACCAGCAGAGGGGGAGAATTCTATGGCTACACCTTC.

This clonotype showed up just a few times. The CDR3 nucleotides read TGCAGTGCTAGTCCGCAGGGGGCGCCAGGCTACACCTTC. Protein product: CSASPQGAPGYTF. J is TRBJ1-2 and V is TRBV20-1, with 8 bases identical to TRBD1. Trimming cost V 3 bases and J 8 bases; bases outside gene matches: 8. The CDR3 is 13 amino acids. Germline assignment: CDR1 DFQATT and CDR2 SNEGSKA (reference sequence).

The V call is TRBV6-5, the J call TRBJ1-6; D ambiguous. With 4 bases removed from V and 7 bases from J, the gap between germline ends came to 11 bases. The length of the CDR3 is 14 residues. The V gene's germline CDR1 is MNHEY and CDR2 SVGAGI. The CDR3 loop is CASSFGGTNSPLHF. DNA for the CDR3: TGTGCCAGCAGTTTCGGTGGTACCAATTCACCCCTCCACTTT.

This sequence joins TRBV9 and TRBJ2-3; D is ambiguous. V lost 0 bases, J lost 4 bases, and 12 bases lay in between. Germline CDR1 SGDLS, CDR2 YYNGEE. The CDR3 has 15 amino acids. CDR3 amino acids: CASSVEGFRADTQYF. In nucleotides, the CDR3 is TGTGCCAGCAGCGTAGAAGGGTTTCGGGCAGATACGCAGTATTTT. The complete variable domain, with remaining parts taken from reference TRBV9 and TRBJ2-3, reads DSGVTQTPKHLITATGQRVTLRCSPRSGDLSVYWYQQSLDQGLQFLIQYYNGEERAKGNILERFSAQQFPDLHSELNLSSLELGDSALYFCASSVEGFRADTQYFGPGTRLTVL.